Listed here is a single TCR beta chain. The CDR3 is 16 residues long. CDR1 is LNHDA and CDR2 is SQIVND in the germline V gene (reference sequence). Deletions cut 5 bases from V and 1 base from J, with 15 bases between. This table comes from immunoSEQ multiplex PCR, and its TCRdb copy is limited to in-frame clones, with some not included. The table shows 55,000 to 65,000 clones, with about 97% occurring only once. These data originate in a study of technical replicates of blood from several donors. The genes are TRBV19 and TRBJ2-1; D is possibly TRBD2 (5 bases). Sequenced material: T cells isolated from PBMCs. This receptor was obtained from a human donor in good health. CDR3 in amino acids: CASSGPRGRSYNEQFF. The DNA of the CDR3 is TGTGCCAGTAGTGGCCCCCGGGGAAGGTCCTACAATGAGCAGTTCTTC.